One sample yielded the 27 T cell receptor beta chains listed below, sequenced in a study of cytomegalovirus exposure and HLA in healthy donors. Assay: immunoSEQ multiplex PCR; the TCRdb copy retains only in-frame clones and omits some. The sample holds approximately 100,000 clones; about 85% are singletons and the top ten take about 1.8%. The sample was PBMCs. Receptor source: a woman aged 18-29 years in good health and CMV-seropositive.

This clone has a handful of counts. The chain employs TRBV19 and TRBJ2-7; a possible D gene is TRBD1 (6 bases). CDR1 and CDR2 from the germline V gene are LNHDA and SQIVND (reference sequence). Trimming pared 5 bases from V and 2 bases from J, leaving 10 bases between. CDR3 size: 13 residues. This CDR3 reads CASSPAGAYEQYV. CDR3 DNA: TGTGCCAGTAGTCCCGCAGGGGCCTACGAGCAGTACGTC.

V is TRBV28 and J is TRBJ2-7; maybe TRBD1 (8 bases). Germline V gene sequence: CDR1 MDHEN, CDR2 SYDVKM. This CDR3 spans 16 amino acids. Trimming stripped 5 bases from V and 2 bases from J, with 19 bases between. CDR3 nucleotides: TGTGCCAGCAGTCCCCCGGGAGGACAGGGAGCCTACGAGCAGTACTTC. Translation: CASSPPGGQGAYEQYF.

The CDR3 here is CASSDKNRDRDEKLFF. CDR3 DNA sequence: TGTGCCAGCAGTGATAAAAATAGGGACAGGGACGAAAAACTGTTTTTT. This chain joins TRBV25-1 and TRBJ1-4; 9 nucleotides match TRBD1. The CDR3 covers 16 residues. Germline V gives CDR1 MGHDK, CDR2 SYGVNS. Trimming at V came to 3 bases and at J to 8 bases, leaving 10 bases not matched to a gene.

The rearrangement links TRBV6-6 to TRBJ1-1; D is possibly TRBD1 (5 bases). Between the trimmed V and J ends, which lost 0 bases and 5 bases, there was a span of 10 bases. This CDR3 is 14 amino acids long. Looked up from germline, CDR1 is MNHNY and CDR2 is SVGAGI (reference sequence). CDR3 amino acids: CASSYSRRGTEAFF. The CDR3, as DNA: TGTGCCAGCAGTTACTCGAGGCGGGGGACTGAAGCTTTCTTT.

The CDR3 DNA reads TGTGCCAGCAGTTCTGGACAGGGGATCTATGGCTACACCTTC. It yields the protein CASSSGQGIYGYTF. The chain couples TRBV6-1 to TRBJ1-2; 9 bases align to TRBD1. The germline gives CDR1 MNHNS, CDR2 SASEGT. This CDR3 spans 14 amino acids. With 5 bases clipped from V and 4 bases from J, the junction kept 5 bases outside the gene matches.

The chain recombines TRBV7-9 with TRBJ1-2, with 12 nucleotides matching TRBD1. The CDR3 loop spans 17 amino acids. Germline V gene sequence: CDR1 SEHNR, CDR2 FQNEAQ (reference sequence). J was trimmed by 4 bases and V by 5 bases; bases with no gene match: 11. CDR3 coding DNA: TGTGCCAGCAGCACGCGGGACAGGGGGCTCAAAGGCTATGGCTACACCTTC. Its protein product is CASSTRDRGLKGYGYTF.

The chain links TRBV29-1 to TRBJ2-1; TRBD2 matches 12 bases. J was trimmed by 3 bases and V by 5 bases; bases with no gene match: 5. CDR3 size: 15 residues. CDR1 and CDR2 (germline): SQVTM, ANQGSEA. This CDR3 is CSVPLAGGDYNEQFF. The CDR3 DNA reads as TGCAGCGTTCCACTAGCGGGGGGCGACTACAATGAGCAGTTCTTC.

The chain couples TRBV14 to TRBJ2-1; TRBD2 matches at 7 bases. The CDR3 spans 16 residues. The germline V gene has CDR1 SGHDN and CDR2 FVKESK. V trimming: 4 bases; J trimming: 4 bases; junction bases outside the gene matches: 10. The CDR3 region is CASSPSSGPSYNEQFF. CDR3 DNA: TGTGCCAGCAGCCCTTCTAGCGGACCGAGTTACAATGAGCAGTTCTTC.

The chain recombines TRBV29-1 with TRBJ2-2, with 8 bases lining up with TRBD2. Germline lookup yields CDR1 SQVTM and CDR2 ANQGSEA. V dropped 6 bases and J dropped 0; count of bases not matched to a gene: 6. This CDR3 contains 15 residues. The CDR3 sequence: CSVDGGASNTGELFF. As DNA, the CDR3 is TGCAGCGTAGACGGGGGGGCTTCGAACACCGGGGAGCTGTTTTTT.

V is TRBV9 and J is TRBJ1-2; possible D gene TRBD1, 6 bases. Deletions cut 2 bases from V and 9 bases from J, with 8 bases between. There are 11 residues in the CDR3. CDR1 and CDR2 (germline): SGDLS, YYNGEE. The CDR3 protein is CASSVRDSYTF. CDR3 nucleotide sequence: TGTGCCAGCAGCGTCAGGGACAGCTACACCTTC.

The chain is built from TRBV28 and TRBJ2-6, with a possible D match to TRBD1 (5 bases). Between the trimmed V and J ends, which lost 6 bases and 0 bases, there was a span of 15 bases. The CDR3 has 17 residues. From germline, CDR1 is MDHEN and CDR2 SYDVKM. CDR3 sequence reads: CASRPDTPYSGANVLTF. CDR3 bases: TGTGCCAGCAGGCCGGACACTCCCTACTCTGGGGCCAACGTCCTGACTTTC.

The rearrangement uses TRBV7-9 and TRBJ2-6; weak D call: TRBD2 (5 bases). In germline, CDR1 is SEHNR, CDR2 FQNEAQ (reference sequence). Trimming removed 1 base at V and 0 bases at J, with 16 bases between. The CDR3 is 19 residues long. CDR3 sequence: CASSLGRARPLSGANVLTF. In DNA form, the CDR3 reads TGTGCCAGCAGCTTAGGGCGGGCCAGGCCACTCTCTGGGGCCAACGTCCTGACTTTC.

The chain employs TRBV7-9 and TRBJ1-1; D remains unclear. CDR3 length: 14 amino acids. The germline V and J ends were trimmed by 1 base and 2 bases, with 8 bases remaining between them. Germline CDR1 SEHNR, CDR2 FQNEAQ (reference sequence). CDR3 bases: TGTGCCAGCAGCTTAGGCCTGACAAACACTGAAGCTTTCTTT. It yields the protein CASSLGLTNTEAFF.

V gene TRBV4-3 combines with J gene TRBJ2-1; 14 bases align to TRBD2. CDR1 LGHNA and CDR2 YSLEER come from the germline V gene. The trim removed 4 bases at V and 7 bases at J, leaving 6 bases unmatched. The CDR3 loop spans 16 amino acids. CDR3 nucleotides: TGCGCCAGCAGCCTGGGACTAGCGGGGGAAGGGAATGAGCAGTTCTTC. Translation: CASSLGLAGEGNEQFF.

The genes are TRBV28 and TRBJ2-7; 8 nucleotides match TRBD1. The germline CDR1 and CDR2 sequences are MDHEN and SYDVKM. The length of the CDR3 is 14 residues. V lost 3 bases to trimming and J lost 3 bases; unmatched junction nucleotides: 4. Here the CDR3 reads CASSFGQGYYEQYV. CDR3 nucleotide sequence: TGTGCCAGCAGTTTCGGACAGGGATACTACGAGCAGTACGTC.

This clone was seen only a few times. The genes are TRBV28 and TRBJ2-5, with D tentatively TRBD2 (5 bases). V lost 5 bases, J lost 0 bases, and 13 bases lay in between. Germline CDR1 MDHEN, CDR2 SYDVKM. The CDR3 extends over 15 amino acids. CDR3 sequence reads: CASSPGTGDQETQYF. The DNA for the CDR3 is TGTGCCAGCAGTCCGGGTACCGGGGACCAAGAGACCCAGTACTTC. Combining the CDR3 with reference TRBV28 and TRBJ2-5 gives the whole variable domain DVKVTQSSRYLVKRTGEKVFLECVQDMDHENMFWYRQDPGLGLRLIYFSYDVKMKEKGDIPEGYSVSREKKERFSLILESASTNQTSMYLCASSPGTGDQETQYFGPGTRLLVL.

The genes are TRBV21-1 and TRBJ1-5; the DNA was not used to check the table's D call, TRBD1. TRBV21-1 is a listed pseudogene. This CDR3 spans 13 amino acids. CDR3 amino acids: CASTRTAIDPQHF. CDR3 DNA sequence: TGTGCCAGCACCCGGACAGCGATTGATCCCCAGCATTTT.

The chain recombines TRBV28 with TRBJ1-2, with 9 positions matching TRBD1. The CDR3 covers 15 residues. From germline, CDR1 is MDHEN and CDR2 SYDVKM. Trimming took 3 bases from V and 6 from J; bases not matched to a gene: 8. For the CDR3, the DNA is TGTGCCAGCAGTTTTAGTTGGGGACAGGGAGATGGCTACACCTTC. The encoded protein is CASSFSWGQGDGYTF.

J is TRBJ2-5 and V is TRBV2; unclear D gene. Germline CDR1 is SNHLY and CDR2 is FYNNEI. V was cut by 7 bases and J by 4 bases, with 7 bases left in between. This CDR3 has 11 amino acids. CDR3 sequence reads: CASNTGETQYF. The CDR3 bases are TGTGCCAGCAATACGGGAGAGACCCAGTACTTC.

This clone was seen only once. The chain employs TRBV13 and TRBJ2-1; 8 positions agree with TRBD2. CDR3 size: 15 residues. CDR1 is PRHDT and CDR2 is FYEKMQ in the germline V gene (reference sequence). With 0 bases clipped from V and 2 bases from J, the junction kept 0 bases outside the gene matches. CDR3 residues: CASSLGGGAYNEQFF. In DNA, the CDR3 is TGTGCCAGCAGCTTAGGCGGGGGGGCCTACAATGAGCAGTTCTTC.

The rearrangement links TRBV6-5 to TRBJ1-4, with D hard to call. Germline V gives CDR1 MNHEY, CDR2 SVGAGI. This CDR3 region has 13 residues. The V end lost 6 bases, the J end lost 7 bases, and 12 bases lay between the germline ends. The CDR3 loop reads CASSRTGGEKLFF. The CDR3 nucleotides are TGTGCCAGCAGCCGAACCGGAGGTGAAAAACTGTTTTTT.

The J gene is TRBJ2-3, the V gene TRBV6-5, with a weak D call TRBD2 (5 bases). The CDR3 consists of 15 residues. With 2 bases removed from V and 3 bases from J, the gap between germline ends came to 12 bases. CDR1 and CDR2 from the germline V gene are MNHEY and SVGAGI. The CDR3 reads CASSYRGPETDTQYF. The CDR3 DNA is TGTGCCAGCAGTTACCGAGGGCCGGAGACAGATACGCAGTATTTT.

The rearrangement links TRBV20-1 to TRBJ2-7, with D tentatively TRBD1 (5 bases). Trimming shortened V by 6 bases and J by 4 bases, and 10 bases separated the two germline ends. The CDR3 is 11 amino acids. Germline assignment: CDR1 DFQATT and CDR2 SNEGSKA (reference sequence). CDR3 sequence: CSATTAYEQYF. The CDR3 nucleotides are TGCAGTGCCACGACAGCATACGAGCAGTACTTC.

The gene calls are TRBV7-2 and TRBJ2-3; D perhaps matches TRBD1 (6 bases). Trimming took off 5 bases at V and 3 bases at J, with 12 bases between the two ends. Germline V gives CDR1 SGHTA, CDR2 FQGNSA. There are 14 residues in the CDR3. CDR3 DNA sequence: TGTGCCAGCAGCCCACAGGGTGGTACAGATACGCAGTATTTT. Residues: CASSPQGGTDTQYF.

V and J are TRBV7-9 and TRBJ2-7; D is perhaps TRBD1 (8 bases). This CDR3 spans 15 amino acids. The germline CDR1 and CDR2 sequences are SEHNR and FQNEAQ (reference sequence). The V end lost 5 bases, the J end lost 6 bases, and 20 bases lay between the germline ends. In DNA form, the CDR3 reads TGTGCCAGCAGCCCCAGGGGGCGGGGGATCTCCGAGCAGTACGTC. Translating gives CASSPRGRGISEQYV.

The V gene is TRBV5-6, the J gene TRBJ2-5; D is unresolved. V gave up 4 bases and J gave up 5 bases, with 12 bases separating them. The CDR3 totals 13 residues. CDR1 and CDR2 from the germline V gene are SGHDT and YYEEEE. CDR3 loop: CASSPSVKETQYF. CDR3 nucleotide sequence: TGTGCCAGCAGCCCGAGCGTTAAGGAGACCCAGTACTTC. Looking up the rest from reference TRBV5-6 and TRBJ2-5 gives the full variable domain: DAGVTQSPTHLIKTRGQQVTLRCSPKSGHDTVSWYQQALGQGPQFIFQYYEEEERQRGNFPDRFSGHQFPNYSSELNVNALLLGDSALYLCASSPSVKETQYFGPGTRLLVL.

The chain is built from TRBV25-1 and TRBJ2-5; D call uncertain. Germline V lookup: CDR1 MGHDK, CDR2 SYGVNS. The CDR3 is 15 amino acids. The V gene lost 3 bases and the J gene lost 5 bases, with 16 bases spanning the gap. In nucleotides, the CDR3 is TGTGCCAGCAGTGAGTCGGCCGTAGCTGGGGAGACCCAGTACTTC. This encodes CASSESAVAGETQYF.